This TCR beta chain was observed in a study of CXCR3-negative and CXCR3-positive naive CD8 T cells. For the study at large: Overall TRB read output was 120 million to 150 million, and each library contained about 1.5 +/- 0.3 million reads. Study-wide results and limits: Naive subsets had comparable surface CD5; TCR strength was inferred from TRB CDR3 properties. More hydrophobic TRB CDR3s occurred in CXCR3-positive than in CXCR3-negative naive cells. Comparably high diversity marked both naive subsets, whereas memory CD8+ cells had much lower diversity.

Details on this clonotype: Its antigen is as yet unknown.

Germline CDR1 and CDR2: DFQATT and SNEGSKA (reference sequence). The CDR3 spans 15 residues. Cells classed as naive CD8+ T cells were CD45RO-CCR7+CD27+CD95-. Via 5' RACE with UMI labels, TRB cDNA libraries were prepared. Following a re-call of the 5' RACE reads, TCRdb has one entry per CDR3 protein and lacks DNA. The sample yields more than 80,000 distinct CDR3 sequences, of which the top ten take up roughly 0.38%. The specimen sequenced was naive CXCR3+ CD8+ T cells from blood. This sample's subset: CD45RO-CCR7+CD27+CD95- naive CD8+ T cells expressing CXCR3 (TNR3+). V gene TRBV20-1 combines with J gene TRBJ2-7. The TCR comes from a human donor in good health. Some clones in this sample may be carry-over from other donors' samples. This chain's CDR3 is CSARDSAGVYVEQYF.